This T cell receptor beta chain is drawn from a study of cytomegalovirus exposure and HLA in healthy donors. General study findings and limits: Most TCR sequences were rare, but some public TCRs occurred in many donors.

TCRdb's copy holds only in-frame clones and misses some; the assay was immunoSEQ multiplex PCR. The sample lists more than 300,000 clones; about nine tenths were seen once. The study drew the donors from its roughly 130-subject validation cohort, separate from the 666-subject first cohort. Concerning this clone: Antigen specificity is unknown.

Germline loops: CDR1 LNHDA, CDR2 SQIVND (reference sequence). The V end was cut by 4 bases, the J end by 6 bases, with 10 bases between. The CDR3 runs to 13 residues. Sequencing used PBMCs. The chain carries TRBV19 and TRBJ1-5; tentatively, D is TRBD1 (6 bases). The origin of this receptor is a woman between 18 and 29 years old in good health and CMV-seronegative. Here the CDR3 DNA reads TGTGCCAGTAGTACGCAGGGGTTTCAGCCCCAGCATTTT. This encodes CASSTQGFQPQHF. Filled out from reference TRBV19 and TRBJ1-5, the complete variable domain reads DGGITQSPKYLFRKEGQNVTLSCEQNLNHDAMYWYRQDPGQGLRLIYYSQIVNDFQKGDIAEGYSVSREKKESFPLTVTSAQKNPTAFYLCASSTQGFQPQHFGDGTRLSIL.